Described below is a single TCR beta chain sequence and its context. The ends were cut back, 5 bases at V and 6 bases at J, with 22 bases in the middle. The CDR3 is 16 residues long. Germline V gives CDR1 DFQATT, CDR2 SNEGSKA (reference sequence). This specimen belongs to a study of early T cells in non-severe SARS-CoV-2 infection. Study-wide context: Sequencing used unsorted whole-blood bulk RNA, so chains lack pairing.

TCRdb recomputed calls from the 5' RACE reads with MiXCR, one row per CDR3 protein. This sample has around 71,000 distinct CDR3 sequences, with about 14% found just once. The source is an adult who was a healthcare worker with PCR-confirmed SARS-CoV-2 infection or an uninfected control (not recorded which). This material consisted of whole blood, taken at baseline. This chain connects TRBV20-1 to TRBJ2-2, with D possibly TRBD2 on 5 matching bases. The CDR3 region is CSAPQAERRESGELFF. The CDR3, as DNA: TGCAGTGCTCCCCAAGCAGAGCGGCGTGAGTCCGGGGAGCTGTTTTTT.